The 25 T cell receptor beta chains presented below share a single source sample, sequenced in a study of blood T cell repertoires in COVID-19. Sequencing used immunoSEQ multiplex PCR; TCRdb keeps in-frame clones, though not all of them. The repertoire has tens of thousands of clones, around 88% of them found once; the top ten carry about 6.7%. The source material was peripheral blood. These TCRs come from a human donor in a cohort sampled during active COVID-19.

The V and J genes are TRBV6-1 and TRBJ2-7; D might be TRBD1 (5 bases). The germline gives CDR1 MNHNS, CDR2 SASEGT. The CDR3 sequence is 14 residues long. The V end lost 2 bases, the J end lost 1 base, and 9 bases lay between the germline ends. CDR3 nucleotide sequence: TGTGCCAGCAGTGAACAGACAGAATCCTACGAGCAGTACTTC. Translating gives CASSEQTESYEQYF.

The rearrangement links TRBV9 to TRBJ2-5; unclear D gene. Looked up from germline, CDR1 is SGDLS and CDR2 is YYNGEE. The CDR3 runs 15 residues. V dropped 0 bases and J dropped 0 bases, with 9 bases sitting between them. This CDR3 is CASSVAGQNQETQYF. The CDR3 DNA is TGTGCCAGCAGCGTAGCTGGGCAGAACCAAGAGACCCAGTACTTC.

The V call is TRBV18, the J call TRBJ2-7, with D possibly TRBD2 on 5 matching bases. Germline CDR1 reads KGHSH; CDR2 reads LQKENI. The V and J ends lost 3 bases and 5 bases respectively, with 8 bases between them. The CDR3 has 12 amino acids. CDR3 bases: TGTGCCAGCTCACCGAGCGGAGACGAGCAGTACTTC. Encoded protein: CASSPSGDEQYF.

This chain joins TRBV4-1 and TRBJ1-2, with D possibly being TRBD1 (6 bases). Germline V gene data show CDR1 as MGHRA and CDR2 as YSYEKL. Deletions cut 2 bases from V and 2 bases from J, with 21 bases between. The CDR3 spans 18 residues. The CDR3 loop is CASSQPNGQTRTNYGYTF. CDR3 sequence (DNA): TGCGCCAGCAGCCAACCAAACGGACAGACCAGAACCAACTATGGCTACACCTTC.

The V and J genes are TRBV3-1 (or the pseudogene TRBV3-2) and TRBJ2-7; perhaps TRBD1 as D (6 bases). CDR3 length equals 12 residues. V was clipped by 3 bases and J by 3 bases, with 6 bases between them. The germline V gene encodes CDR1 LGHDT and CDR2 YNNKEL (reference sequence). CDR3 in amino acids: CASSHRGYEQYF. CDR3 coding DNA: TGTGCCAGCAGCCACAGGGGCTACGAGCAGTACTTC.

The CDR3 sequence: CASSEQKNTEAFF. CDR3 coding DNA: TGTGCCAGCAGTGAACAGAAGAACACTGAAGCTTTCTTT. V usage is TRBV6-1 and J usage is TRBJ1-1; D not certain. V lost 2 bases to trimming and J lost 1 base, with 5 bases between them. CDR3 length: 13 residues. Looked up from germline, CDR1 is MNHNS and CDR2 is SASEGT.

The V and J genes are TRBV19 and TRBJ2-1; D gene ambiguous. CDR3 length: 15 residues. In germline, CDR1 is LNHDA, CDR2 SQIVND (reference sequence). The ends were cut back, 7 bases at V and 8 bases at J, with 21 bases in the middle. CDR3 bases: TGTGCCAGTACCCTAGACGGCGGAGCCCGACATGAGCAGTTCTTC. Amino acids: CASTLDGGARHEQFF.

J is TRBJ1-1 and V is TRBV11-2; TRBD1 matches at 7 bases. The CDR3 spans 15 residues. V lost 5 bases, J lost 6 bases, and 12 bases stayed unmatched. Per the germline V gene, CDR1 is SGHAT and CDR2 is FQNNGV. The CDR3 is CASSRQGLYLAEAFF. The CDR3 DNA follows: TGTGCCAGCAGCCGACAGGGACTCTATCTCGCTGAAGCTTTCTTT.

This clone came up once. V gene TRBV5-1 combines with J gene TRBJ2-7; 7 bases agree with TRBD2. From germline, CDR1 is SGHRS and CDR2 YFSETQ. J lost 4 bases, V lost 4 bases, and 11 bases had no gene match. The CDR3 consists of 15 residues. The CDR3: CASSLGSGTSYEQYF. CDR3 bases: TGCGCCAGCAGCCTAGGGAGCGGGACCAGTTACGAGCAGTACTTC.

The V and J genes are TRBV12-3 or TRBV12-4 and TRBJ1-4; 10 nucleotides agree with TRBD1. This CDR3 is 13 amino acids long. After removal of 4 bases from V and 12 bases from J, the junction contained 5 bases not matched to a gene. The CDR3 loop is CASSSWTGGELFF. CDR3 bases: TGTGCCAGCAGTTCTTGGACAGGGGGTGAACTGTTTTTT.

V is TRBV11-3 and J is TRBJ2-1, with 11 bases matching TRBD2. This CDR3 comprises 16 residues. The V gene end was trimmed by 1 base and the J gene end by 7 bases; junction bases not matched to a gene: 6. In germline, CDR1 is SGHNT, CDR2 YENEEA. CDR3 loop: CASSLGLAGGANEQFF. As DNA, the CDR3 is TGTGCCAGCAGCTTAGGGCTAGCGGGGGGAGCGAATGAGCAGTTCTTC.

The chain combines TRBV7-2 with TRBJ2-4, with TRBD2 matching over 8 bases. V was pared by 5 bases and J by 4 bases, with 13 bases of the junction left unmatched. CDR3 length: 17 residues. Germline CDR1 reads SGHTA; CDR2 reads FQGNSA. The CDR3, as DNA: TGTGCCAGCAGCCCCTCCGGGACTAGGACTCTAAAAAACATTCAGTACTTC. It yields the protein CASSPSGTRTLKNIQYF.

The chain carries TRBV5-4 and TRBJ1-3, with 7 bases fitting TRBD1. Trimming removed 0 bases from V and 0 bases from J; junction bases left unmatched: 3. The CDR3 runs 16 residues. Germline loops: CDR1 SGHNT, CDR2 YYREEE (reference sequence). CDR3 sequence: CASSLGGQVSGNTIYF. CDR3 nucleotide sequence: TGTGCCAGCAGCTTGGGAGGACAGGTCTCTGGAAACACCATATATTTT.

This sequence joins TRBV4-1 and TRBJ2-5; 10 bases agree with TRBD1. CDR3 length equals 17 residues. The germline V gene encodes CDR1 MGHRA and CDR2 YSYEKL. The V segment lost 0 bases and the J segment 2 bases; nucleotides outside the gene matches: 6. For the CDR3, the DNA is TGCGCCAGCAGCCAAGAGAGACCGGGACAGGGGCAAGAGACCCAGTACTTC. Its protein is CASSQERPGQGQETQYF.

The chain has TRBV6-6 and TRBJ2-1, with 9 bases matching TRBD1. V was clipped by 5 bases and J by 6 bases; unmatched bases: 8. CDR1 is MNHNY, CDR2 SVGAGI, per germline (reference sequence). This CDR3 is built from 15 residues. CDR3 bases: TGTGCCAGCAGTAAGGGACAGGGAGGGAGCAATGAGCAGTTCTTC. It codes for CASSKGQGGSNEQFF.

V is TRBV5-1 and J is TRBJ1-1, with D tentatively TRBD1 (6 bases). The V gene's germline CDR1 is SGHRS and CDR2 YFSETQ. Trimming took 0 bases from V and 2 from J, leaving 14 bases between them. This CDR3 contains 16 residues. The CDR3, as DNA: TGCGCCAGCAGCTTGGGGTGGGGGCGAGAAAACACTGAAGCTTTCTTT. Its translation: CASSLGWGRENTEAFF.

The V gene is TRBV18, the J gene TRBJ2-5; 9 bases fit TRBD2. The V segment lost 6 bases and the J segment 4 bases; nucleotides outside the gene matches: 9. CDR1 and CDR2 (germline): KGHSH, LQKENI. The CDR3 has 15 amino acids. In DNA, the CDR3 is TGTGCCAGCTCCCGAGCGGGGGGCAACTCAGAGACCCAGTACTTC. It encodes CASSRAGGNSETQYF.

The CDR3 protein is CASSINGNYGYTF. In nucleotides, the CDR3 is TGTGCCAGTAGTATAAACGGGAACTATGGCTACACCTTC. The chain joins TRBV19 to TRBJ1-2; D is undetermined. Germline V gene sequence: CDR1 LNHDA, CDR2 SQIVND (reference sequence). V lost 2 bases to trimming and J lost 2 bases, with 6 bases between them. CDR3 size: 13 residues.

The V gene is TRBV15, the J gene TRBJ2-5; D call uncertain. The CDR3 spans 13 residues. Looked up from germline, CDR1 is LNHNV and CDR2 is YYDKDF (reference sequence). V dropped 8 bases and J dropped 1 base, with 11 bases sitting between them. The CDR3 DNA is TGTGCCACCGGATCGACACGCCAAGAGACCCAGTACTTC. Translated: CATGSTRQETQYF.

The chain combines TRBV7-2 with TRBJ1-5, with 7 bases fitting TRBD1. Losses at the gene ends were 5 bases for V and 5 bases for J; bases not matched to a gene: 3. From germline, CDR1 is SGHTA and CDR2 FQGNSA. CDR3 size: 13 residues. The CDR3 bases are TGTGCCAGCAGCGGGGACAGCTATCAGCCCCAGCATTTT. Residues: CASSGDSYQPQHF.

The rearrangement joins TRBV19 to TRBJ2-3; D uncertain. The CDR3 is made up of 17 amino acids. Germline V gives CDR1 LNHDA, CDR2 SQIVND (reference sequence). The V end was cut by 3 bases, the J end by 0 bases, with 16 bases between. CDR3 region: CASSMGRRRASTDTQYF. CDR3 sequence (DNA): TGTGCCAGTAGTATGGGTCGGAGAAGAGCTAGCACAGATACGCAGTATTTT.

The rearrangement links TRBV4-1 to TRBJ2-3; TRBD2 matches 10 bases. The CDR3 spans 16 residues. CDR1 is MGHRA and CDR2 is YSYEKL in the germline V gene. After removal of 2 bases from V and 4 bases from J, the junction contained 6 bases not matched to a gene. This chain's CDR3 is CASSQTGTSAADTQYF. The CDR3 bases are TGCGCCAGCAGCCAAACCGGGACTAGCGCAGCAGATACGCAGTATTTT.

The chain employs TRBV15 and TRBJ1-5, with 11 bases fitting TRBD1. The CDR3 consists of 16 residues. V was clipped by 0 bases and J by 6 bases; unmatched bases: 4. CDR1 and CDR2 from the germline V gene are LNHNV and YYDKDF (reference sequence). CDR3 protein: CATSRDRTGGFQPQHF. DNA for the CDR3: TGTGCCACCAGCAGAGATAGGACAGGGGGCTTTCAGCCCCAGCATTTT.

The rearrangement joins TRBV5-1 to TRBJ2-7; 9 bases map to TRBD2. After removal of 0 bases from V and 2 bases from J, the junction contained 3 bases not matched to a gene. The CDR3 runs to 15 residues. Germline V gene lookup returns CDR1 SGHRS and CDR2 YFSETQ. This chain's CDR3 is CASSLVASGAYEQYF. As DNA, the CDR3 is TGCGCCAGCAGCTTGGTGGCTAGCGGGGCCTACGAGCAGTACTTC.

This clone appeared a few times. The CDR3 here is CASSFRVNTGELFF. As DNA, the CDR3 is TGTGCCAGCAGCTTTCGGGTTAACACCGGGGAGCTGTTTTTT. This sequence joins TRBV7-2 and TRBJ2-2; D gene ambiguous. CDR1 is SGHTA, CDR2 FQGNSA, per germline. This CDR3 spans 14 amino acids. Trimming took off 3 bases at V and 2 bases at J, with 7 bases between the two ends.